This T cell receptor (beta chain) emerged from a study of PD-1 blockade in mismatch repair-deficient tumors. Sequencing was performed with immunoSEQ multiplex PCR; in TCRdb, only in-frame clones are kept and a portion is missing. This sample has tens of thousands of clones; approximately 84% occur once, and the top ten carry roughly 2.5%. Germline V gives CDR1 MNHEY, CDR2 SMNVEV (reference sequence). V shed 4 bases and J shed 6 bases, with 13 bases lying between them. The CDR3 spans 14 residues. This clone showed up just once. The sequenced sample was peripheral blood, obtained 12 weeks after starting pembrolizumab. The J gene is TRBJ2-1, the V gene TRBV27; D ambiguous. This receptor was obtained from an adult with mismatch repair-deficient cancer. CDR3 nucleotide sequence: TGTGCCAGCAGTTCAACCTCATTCCTCAATGAGCAGTTCTTC. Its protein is CASSSTSFLNEQFF.